This T cell receptor (beta chain) came from a study of cytomegalovirus exposure and HLA in healthy donors (dated by TCRdb to about 2017). Some background on the complete study: An earlier analysis of approximately 640 of the donors reported 250 to 350 Gb of sequence data and 100 million to 140 million unique TCR beta sequences from about 200 million T cells. An early release covering 550 to 650 HLA-typed donors comprised about 320 gigabases of sequencing data and about 90 million unique TCR sequences. Of the 398 genotyped donors, 65% to 90% fell in the genetic ancestry cluster associated with self-reported Caucasian donors. The study aimed to test whether signatures of past pathogen exposure could be identified by cataloging public T cell receptors. The T cell repertoires of 700 or so subjects were profiled by immunosequencing and related to cytomegalovirus serostatus. Along with the approximately 700-subject first cohort, a separate validation cohort of around 120 different subjects was used. The study combined high-throughput TCR immunosequencing, statistical association of individual TCRs with disease status, and machine learning to predict cytomegalovirus infection status. A later analysis re-examined previously published TCR beta repertoires from just over 650 donors and added high-resolution HLA genotyping to investigate patterns of TCR occurrence. Rather than drawing on any new phenotypic data, the later analysis identified candidate immune exposures from TCR beta sequences and the way those sequences occurred across donors. In an earlier analysis of 587 of the donors, high-throughput TCR beta sequencing was used to judge whether each TCR beta V gene segment behaved as functional or pseudogenic. Donor age, sex, ethnicity and CMV serostatus were collected together with the repertoire data. Genome-wide SNP genotypes for about 65% of the 666 donors were used in a later genetic analysis, which treated that subset as a discovery cohort. Every repertoire in the discovery cohort had been generated on one and the same sequencing platform. Both class I and class II loci were covered by HLA typing, at four-digit resolution. The number of typed donors differed by locus: about 620-640 for A, B, C, DRB1 and DQB1; approximately 520 for DQA1; 606 for DPA1; and around 490 for DPB1. Roughly five DR-DQ haplotypes were treated as single units for association and clustering because of strong linkage in the cohort. Among approximately 370 genotyped donors of the cohort, an average of about 220,000 unique TCR beta nucleotide sequences was sequenced per donor, of which 15% to 20% were non-productive. The study at large found these results: Linkage disequilibrium might explain the correlated functional status among segregating V segments, but an unknown experimental factor could not be ruled out. The classifier was reported to diagnose cytomegalovirus status with high specificity and sensitivity in both the original cohort and the validation cohort. In a later analysis, most CMV-associated TCR beta chains were found to appear HLA-restricted, with HLA associations seemingly driven largely by CMV exposure. The authors suggested that the approach could potentially be extended to other disease states and immunological phenotypes. The presence/absence analyses assumed that sequencing depth was roughly uniform across donors, and that assumption may not be true. Immune exposure information for the cohort was limited to CMV serostatus. While some public TCRs were present in many individuals, most TCR sequences turned up only very rarely across donors. A further reported finding was that TCR beta sequences accurately predicted the HLA-A and HLA-B alleles for most subjects in the first cohort. Specific HLA alleles were associated with roughly 17,000 TCR beta sequences at a false discovery rate of 0.05 in a later analysis. In a later analysis, TCR association rates were found to vary across HLA loci, with the most associated TCRs seen for DRB1 alleles and the fewest for HLA-C alleles. In a later analysis, several top co-occurrence clusters were reported to appear linked to parvovirus B19, influenza, CMV and Epstein-Barr virus. An earlier analysis of roughly 570 of the donors showed that most TCR beta V segments appeared in productive rearrangements either about 87% or about 30% of the time, which broadly matched IMGT annotations. The study gave a list of 150 to 200 TCR beta chains associated with cytomegalovirus. In this cohort, only TCR beta chains were sequenced, and detectable features were limited by the absence of alpha or paired-chain data. A later genetic analysis associated a missense DCLRE1C variant with V-gene and J-gene trimming of TCR beta chains, and an independent cohort replicated the association. A later analysis found that HLA-associated TCR beta chains were more clonally expanded and had lower generation probabilities than equally common non-associated chains. A cluster of highly shared sequence variants was judged likely to be a technical artifact of the sequencing pipeline. A later genetic analysis reported fewer N-insertions in productive TCRs among donors in an Asian-associated ancestry cluster than the approximately 670-donor mean. When HLA alleles, especially DR and DQ, strongly co-occurred, TCR associations were difficult to assign to individual alleles. Roughly 15 rarely observed V segments, including chromosome 9 orphons, were excluded from the earlier analysis of some 590 of the donors because counts were too low. HLA typing was unavailable for some donors at each locus, so association tests used only the typed subset. In vitro tests confirmed that a few of the cytomegalovirus-associated TCR beta chains recognize cytomegalovirus antigens.

Comment on this clone: It has no known antigen specificity. Base qualities are not at hand, and no much larger clone is one base apart.

Library preparation used the immunoSEQ multiplex PCR assay. A mixture of 60 forward primers for TCR Vbeta segments and 13 reverse primers for TCR Jbeta segments was used in the multiplex PCR. The CDR3 region of rearranged TCR beta genes was amplified from genomic DNA with a multiplex PCR assay. On the Illumina HiSeq System, the amplified TCR beta libraries were sequenced as 87-base-pair reads. In the paper's pipeline: A later analysis tallied approximately 87 million unique TCR beta chains across the 650 to 750 repertoires, and roughly 11 million of those chains were shared by two or more donors. A nearest-neighbor algorithm error-corrected the raw reads and collapsed the reads into unique sequences, merging closely related sequences to remove PCR and sequencing errors. V, D and J gene segments were assigned by aligning CDR3 sequences to IMGT reference sequences. For a sequence to be retained, at least a six-nucleotide match to both a V gene segment and a J gene segment was required. A rearrangement counted as productive if the CDR3 had no stop codons and remained in frame with V and J, and every other rearrangement counted as non-productive. Following IMGT convention, CDR3 was defined as the stretch from the second conserved V-encoded cysteine to the conserved J-encoded phenylalanine. The earlier analysis of a few hundred of the donors excluded any sequence lacking an unambiguous match to a single V gene segment. In an earlier analysis of roughly 600 of the donors, a V segment was called functional when productive rearrangements were above 56.7%, and segregating when the standard deviation between donors exceeded 5%. A statistical classification framework was built for diagnosing cytomegalovirus status from the catalog of TCR beta chain sequences. In a later analysis, V and J genes were assigned by comparing TCR nucleotide sequences against IMGT/GENE-DB human TR gene sequences. Using the TCRdist pipeline, a later analysis assigned CDR3 sequences along with most-parsimonious VDJ recombination scenarios. In a later analysis, each TCR beta chain was defined by its CDR3 amino acid sequence together with its V-gene family, and reads without a unique V-gene family were excluded. A later analysis removed roughly 590 highly shared, low-generation-probability nucleotide sequences to deal with suspected cross-contamination and a sequencing artifact. In a later analysis, a clonal expansion index for each public chain was calculated from normalized within-repertoire ranks of inferred template counts. In a later analysis, generation probabilities were computed using a VDJ recombination model fitted to out-of-frame rearrangements, and the results were checked against IGoR. Hypergeometric tests were used in a later analysis to score TCR-TCR, TCR-HLA and TCR-CMV co-occurrence, with a repertoire-size bias correction applied to the TCR pairs. False discovery rates were estimated in a later analysis by permuting HLA or CMV assignments 20 times. In a later analysis, co-occurring TCRs were grouped using DBSCAN, and TCRdist sequence similarity was added for clustering within HLA-allele-positive subsets. Repertoires with fewer than 30,000 or more than 120,000 public chains were left out of co-occurrence clustering, as were about 5 repertoires with anomalous nucleotide sharing. The clones in this table, taken by TCRdb from immuneACCESS, are in-frame only. Not every clone is retained; where verified, under half of the shortfall comes from an unresolved V gene, and the cause of the rest is unknown. That table gives V, J and clone size, and the DNA gave D and trimming. The sample records around 150,000 clones, 75% to 80% of which are singletons. The top ten clonotypes cover roughly 2.6% of the sample.

The cohort was made up of approximately 670 healthy bone marrow donors. At the time of sampling, every cohort member was nominally healthy, though immune exposures that went unrecorded were likely present. The donor was CMV seropositive and belonged to the group of over 250 seropositive cohort members. Each donor provided a peripheral blood sample, and peripheral blood mononuclear cells were used for TCR beta sequencing. The Qiagen DNeasy Blood Extraction Kit was used to extract genomic DNA from the blood cell samples. The sequencing sample was made of PBMCs. This clonotype originated in a woman aged 40 to 50 in good health and CMV-seropositive.

CDR3 protein: CASRQRGQGDTEAFF. The DNA sequence reads TGTGCCAGTCGACAACGAGGACAGGGGGACACTGAAGCTTTCTTT. The sequence is built from TRBV11-2 and TRBJ1-1; 10 bases in the junction line up with TRBD1. At the junction V is shortened by 9 bases and J by 3 bases; bases outside the gene matches: 10. The CDR3 measures 15 amino acids from cysteine to phenylalanine. Only the CDR3 part of the read is kept: 45 bases, read in frame from the first base. Via the germline V gene, CDR1 is SGHAT and CDR2 FQNNGV.